The rows below give T cell receptor beta chains drawn from one sample of a study of T-cell memory formation after mild COVID-19. TCRdb called the 5' RACE reads again in MiXCR, with one record for every CDR3 protein. The profile covers around 99,000 distinct CDR3 sequences, with 13% to 15% appearing a single time and around 43% taken by the ten largest. The sequenced sample was PBMCs or a T cell subset sorted from them (not recorded which). The source is a man aged 18-30 years who had mild COVID-19 (a few samples of this study predate the infection). Cell type and time point are not known. Each CDR3 is given with its conserved first and last residue. A D gene is named only where the DNA matches it firmly. Part of the rows lack a size; the others show once, few, many or a class for expanded clones.

CDR3,DNA,J,size,V,D
CATSDRRGETQYF,TGTGCCACCAGTGACCGGAGGGGGGAGACCCAGTACTTC,TRBJ2-5,few,TRBV24-1,.
CASSGETDTQYF,TGTGCCAGCAGCGGAGAGACAGATACGCAGTATTTT,TRBJ2-3,many,TRBV14,.
CASSQVIVSYRGLFF,TGCGCCAGCAGCCAAGTTATAGTGAGCTACAGGGGGCTGTTTTTT,TRBJ2-2,.,TRBV4-3,TRBD1
CASSPRQYNEQFF,TGTGCCAGCAGTCCCAGACAGTACAATGAGCAGTTCTTC,TRBJ2-1,.,TRBV6-5,.
CASSLDFSSGTTYGYTF,TGTGCCAGCAGCTTGGATTTTTCGTCAGGAACGACGTATGGCTACACCTTC,TRBJ1-2,once,TRBV5-6,.
CASSRKWRGLSSGNTIYF,TGTGCCAGCAGCCGAAAGTGGAGGGGACTGAGCTCTGGAAACACCATATATTTT,TRBJ1-3,few,TRBV3-1,.
CASSSEASGRNDEQFF,TGTGCCAGCAGCTCGGAGGCTAGCGGGAGGAACGATGAGCAGTTCTTC,TRBJ2-1,.,TRBV7-6,TRBD2
CAGAGGVQFF,TGTGCCGGAGCGGGGGGGGTGCAGTTCTTC,TRBJ2-1,once,TRBV6-4,TRBD2
CASSDPDDLHVGFTDTQYF,TGTGCCAGCAGTGACCCCGACGACCTACACGTGGGGTTCACAGATACGCAGTATTTT,TRBJ2-3,.,TRBV2,.
CASSYTGGQETQYF,TGCGCCAGCAGCTATACAGGAGGCCAAGAGACCCAGTACTTC,TRBJ2-5,few,TRBV5-1,.
CASSYSGRANYGYTF,TGTGCCAGCAGTTACTCGGGCAGGGCTAACTATGGCTACACCTTC,TRBJ1-2,many,TRBV6-2/TRBV6-3,.
CASSTRQGATGELFF,TGTGCCAGCAGTACAAGACAGGGGGCCACCGGGGAGCTGTTTTTT,TRBJ2-2,many,TRBV12-3/TRBV12-4,TRBD1
CASKPDSSSYEQYF,TGTGCCAGCAAGCCCGACAGCAGCTCCTACGAGCAGTACTTC,TRBJ2-7,.,TRBV27,.
CASTGTGGTEAFF,TGTGCCAGCACCGGGACAGGGGGCACTGAAGCTTTCTTT,TRBJ1-1,.,TRBV6-6,TRBD1
CASSPVEAGPYEQYF,TGTGCCAGCAGCCCTGTCGAAGCGGGTCCCTACGAGCAGTACTTC,TRBJ2-7,few,TRBV7-9,.
CSVEDLAGELDTQYF,TGCAGCGTTGAAGATCTGGCAGGGGAGTTAGATACGCAGTATTTT,TRBJ2-3,few,TRBV29-1,.
CSVDRGGDTEAFF,TGCAGCGTTGACAGGGGGGGGGACACTGAAGCTTTCTTT,TRBJ1-1,few,TRBV29-1,TRBD1
CASSLVGQREQYF,TGTGCCAGCAGCCTTGTGGGACAGCGGGAGCAGTACTTC,TRBJ2-7,.,TRBV7-2,TRBD1
CASSQGLADRDTQYF,TGTGCCAGCAGCCAGGGACTAGCCGACCGAGATACGCAGTATTTT,TRBJ2-3,.,TRBV4-2,TRBD2
CASRATGVYGYTF,TGTGCCAGCAGAGCAACAGGGGTATATGGCTACACCTTC,TRBJ1-2,.,TRBV28,TRBD1
CASSHDIVNTEAFF,TGTGCCAGTAGTCATGACATAGTGAACACTGAAGCTTTCTTT,TRBJ1-1,.,TRBV19,.
CSARDGPREAFF,TGCAGTGCTAGAGACGGCCCCCGTGAAGCTTTCTTT,TRBJ1-1,few,TRBV20-1,.
CASSPRTGGYGYTF,TGCGCCAGCAGCCCCCGGACAGGGGGCTATGGCTACACCTTC,TRBJ1-2,.,TRBV4-3,TRBD1
CASSHIGVQYEQYF,TGTGCCAGCAGCCATATAGGGGTCCAATACGAGCAGTACTTC,TRBJ2-7,.,TRBV14,.
CASGQGPWTEAFF,TGTGCCAGCGGACAGGGGCCGTGGACTGAAGCTTTCTTT,TRBJ1-1,.,TRBV6-2/TRBV6-3,TRBD1
CASSGIGWSTDTQYF,TGTGCCAGCAGTGGTATAGGGTGGTCCACAGATACGCAGTATTTT,TRBJ2-3,few,TRBV27,.
CASSQPGSYGYTF,TGTGCCAGCAGCCAGCCAGGTAGCTATGGCTACACCTTC,TRBJ1-2,.,TRBV12-3/TRBV12-4,.
CASSPTRRGMGNEQFF,TGTGCCAGCAGCCCAACCAGAAGGGGCATGGGGAATGAGCAGTTCTTC,TRBJ2-1,many,TRBV12-3/TRBV12-4,.
CASSFSDASYEQYF,TGCGCCAGCAGCTTCTCGGACGCGTCCTACGAGCAGTACTTC,TRBJ2-7,.,TRBV5-1,.
CASSPWAFPDTQYF,TGCGCCAGCAGCCCGTGGGCCTTCCCGGATACGCAGTATTTT,TRBJ2-3,few,TRBV5-1,.
CAWDSSRFNEQYF,TGTGCCTGGGATAGTTCTAGGTTTAACGAGCAGTACTTC,TRBJ2-7,.,TRBV30,.
CASSLREYEQYF,TGTGCCAGCAGCTTACGCGAGTACGAGCAGTACTTC,TRBJ2-7,few,TRBV11-2,.
CASGPLGFGPEAFF,TGTGCCAGCGGTCCCCTAGGGTTCGGGCCTGAAGCTTTCTTT,TRBJ1-1,.,TRBV6-2/TRBV6-3,.
CASSVGRSGELFF,TGTGCCAGCAGCGTAGGGCGAAGCGGGGAGCTGTTTTTT,TRBJ2-2,.,TRBV9,.
CASSLGQAGGLDEQFF,TGTGCCAGCAGCTTAGGACAAGCGGGGGGACTGGATGAGCAGTTCTTC,TRBJ2-1,.,TRBV11-2,TRBD2
CASSIEGWDSPLHF,TGTGCCAGCTCCATCGAGGGTTGGGATTCACCCCTCCACTTT,TRBJ1-6,.,TRBV9,.
CASSLWSSSPLHF,TGTGCCAGCAGTTTATGGTCCAGTTCACCCCTCCACTTT,TRBJ1-6,few,TRBV27,.
CASSAAPTGWSGYTF,TGTGCCAGCAGCGCGGCCCCGACAGGGTGGTCTGGCTACACCTTC,TRBJ1-2,few,TRBV9,TRBD1
CASSIDRDQETQYF,TGTGCCAGCAGCATCGACAGGGACCAAGAGACCCAGTACTTC,TRBJ2-5,.,TRBV12-3/TRBV12-4,TRBD1
CASSLYPPGTIGEPQHF,TGTGCCAGCAGTTTATATCCCCCAGGTACGATCGGAGAGCCCCAGCATTTT,TRBJ1-5,.,TRBV27,.
CASSLGQTNTEAFF,TGTGCCAGCAGCTTAGGACAGACGAACACTGAAGCTTTCTTT,TRBJ1-1,.,TRBV11-2,.
CASGRSGANVLTF,TGTGCCAGCGGGCGCTCTGGGGCCAACGTCCTGACTTTC,TRBJ2-6,few,TRBV5-8,.
CASSLSGPRTEAFF,TGTGCCAGCAGCTTATCGGGGCCTAGGACTGAAGCTTTCTTT,TRBJ1-1,.,TRBV27,.
CASRPPGLHEQFF,TGTGCCAGCAGACCACCGGGACTCCATGAGCAGTTCTTC,TRBJ2-1,.,TRBV6-6,.
CASTLHGATGTANEKLFF,TGCGCCAGCACCCTCCATGGGGCTACGGGGACGGCTAATGAAAAACTGTTTTTT,TRBJ1-4,.,TRBV5-1,.
CASSYGSTTDYNSPLHF,TGTGCCAGCAGTTATGGGTCCACCACCGACTATAATTCACCCCTCCACTTT,TRBJ1-6,few,TRBV6-5,.
CASSPLAGALSGANVLTF,TGTGCCAGCAGCCCACTAGCGGGGGCGCTCTCTGGGGCCAACGTCCTGACTTTC,TRBJ2-6,few,TRBV5-6,TRBD2
CAISDERGLGGYTF,TGTGCCATCAGTGATGAACGCGGGTTGGGTGGCTACACCTTC,TRBJ1-2,.,TRBV10-3,.
CASSILAGDNEQFF,TGCGCCAGCAGCATTCTAGCGGGGGACAATGAGCAGTTCTTC,TRBJ2-1,few,TRBV5-1,TRBD2
CASINRVDGYTF,TGTGCCAGCATCAACAGGGTAGATGGCTACACCTTC,TRBJ1-2,.,TRBV7-9,.
CASSPPDGNTGELFF,TGTGCCAGCAGCCCACCGGACGGTAACACCGGGGAGCTGTTTTTT,TRBJ2-2,.,TRBV11-2,.
CASTTPGDWVLFF,TGTGCCAGTACCACGCCTGGGGACTGGGTTCTGTTTTTT,TRBJ2-2,few,TRBV19,.
CASSLGGFLDTQYF,TGTGCCAGCAGTTTGGGGGGCTTCCTAGATACGCAGTATTTT,TRBJ2-3,few,TRBV12-3/TRBV12-4,.
CASSQGDQPQHF,TGTGCCAGCAGCCAGGGGGATCAGCCCCAGCATTTT,TRBJ1-5,.,TRBV2,TRBD1
CASSQETSGNEQFF,TGTGCCAGCAGCCAGGAGACTAGCGGCAATGAGCAGTTCTTC,TRBJ2-1,.,TRBV4-2,TRBD2